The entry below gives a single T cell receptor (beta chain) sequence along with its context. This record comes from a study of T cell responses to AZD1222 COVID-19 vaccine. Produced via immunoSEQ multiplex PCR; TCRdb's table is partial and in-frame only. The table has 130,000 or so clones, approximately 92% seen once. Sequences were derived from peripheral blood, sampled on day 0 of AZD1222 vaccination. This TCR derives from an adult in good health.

CDR3 in amino acids: CAWRKEGLSSYEQYF. As DNA, the CDR3 is TGTGCCTGGAGAAAGGAGGGTTTAAGCTCCTACGAGCAGTACTTC. The genes are TRBV30 and TRBJ2-7; a weak D match, TRBD2 (6 bases). The CDR3 extends over 15 amino acids. Trimming cost V 3 bases and J 0 bases, with 15 bases left between them. Germline-derived CDR1 and CDR2 are GTSNPN and SVGIG (reference sequence).